This is a list of T cell receptor beta chains from one sample in a study of blood T cell repertoires in COVID-19. Profiled with immunoSEQ multiplex PCR; TCRdb holds only in-frame clones, not every one. The table shows under 50,000 clones, with approximately 84% occurring only once. Sequencing was carried out using peripheral blood. Receptor source: a man between 45 and 60 years old with active COVID-19. Both conserved end residues are part of each CDR3. D genes are given only for firm matches. Clone size is given for some rows only: seen once, a few or many times, or a class if the clone is expanded.

V gene	D gene	J gene	clone size	CDR3 protein	CDR3 DNA
TRBV9	TRBD1	TRBJ1-2	NA	CASSGRDSNYGYTF	TGTGCCAGCAGCGGCAGGGACAGTAACTATGGCTACACCTTC
TRBV7-9	TRBD1	TRBJ1-4	once	CASSPQQGINEKLFF	TGTGCCAGCAGCCCACAACAGGGGATTAATGAAAAACTGTTTTTT
TRBV3-1/TRBV3-2	NA	TRBJ2-3	NA	CASSQDLGPVSRRTDTQYF	TGTGCCAGCAGCCAAGATTTGGGCCCCGTCTCCCGCCGCACAGATACGCAGTATTTT
TRBV6-5	NA	TRBJ1-1	NA	CASRGKGSVNTEAFF	TGTGCCAGCAGAGGAAAGGGGTCAGTGAACACTGAAGCTTTCTTT
TRBV13	TRBD2	TRBJ2-3	NA	CASSTTSESTDTQYF	TGTGCCAGCAGCACGACTAGCGAGAGCACAGATACGCAGTATTTT
TRBV27	TRBD1	TRBJ1-1	NA	CASSFRGAPNTEAFF	TGTGCCAGCAGTTTCAGGGGGGCCCCGAACACTGAAGCTTTCTTT
TRBV24-1	NA	TRBJ1-2	NA	CATSGRGGDYGYTF	TGTGCCACCAGTGGCCGTGGGGGGGACTATGGCTACACCTTC
TRBV5-8	NA	TRBJ1-2	NA	CASSLRGDGYTF	TGTGCCAGCAGCCTGCGGGGGGATGGCTACACCTTC
TRBV4-2	TRBD1	TRBJ1-4	NA	CASSQTGQGNEKLFF	TGTGCCAGCAGCCAAACGGGACAGGGTAATGAAAAACTGTTTTTT
TRBV24-1	TRBD2	TRBJ2-3	NA	CATSDLASGGAFGTDTQYF	TGTGCCACCAGTGATTTAGCTAGCGGGGGGGCATTCGGCACAGATACGCAGTATTTT
TRBV4-3	TRBD2	TRBJ2-1	NA	CASSTQAGYLEQFF	TGCGCCAGCAGCACTCAAGCGGGGTACCTTGAGCAGTTCTTC
TRBV25-1	NA	TRBJ2-3	NA	CASSEFEGGSTDTQYF	TGTGCCAGCAGTGAATTCGAGGGGGGGAGCACAGATACGCAGTATTTT
TRBV27	NA	TRBJ1-1	NA	CASNRGANTEAFF	TGTGCCAGCAATCGGGGGGCGAACACTGAAGCTTTCTTT
TRBV13	NA	TRBJ1-1	NA	CASSLTGNTEAFF	TGTGCCAGCAGCTTAACAGGGAACACTGAAGCTTTCTTT
TRBV3-1/TRBV3-2	NA	TRBJ2-2	NA	CASSPPSRDSLATGELFF	TGTGCCAGCAGCCCGCCATCCCGGGACTCTTTAGCCACCGGGGAGCTGTTTTTT
TRBV6-5	TRBD1	TRBJ1-3	NA	CASQQGGFSGNIIYF	TGTGCCTCCCAACAGGGGGGATTTAGTGGAAACATCATATATTTT
TRBV2	NA	TRBJ2-5	NA	CASSDYETQYF	TGTGCCAGCAGTGACTACGAGACCCAGTACTTC
TRBV27	TRBD2	TRBJ2-5	few	CASSSTSGGDQETQYF	TGTGCCAGCAGTTCGACTAGCGGGGGGGACCAAGAGACCCAGTACTTC
TRBV5-1	NA	TRBJ2-1	NA	CASSLDNYNEQFF	TGCGCCAGCAGCTTGGACAACTACAATGAGCAGTTCTTC
TRBV7-6	TRBD2	TRBJ2-1	NA	CASSLGASSGGYNEQFF	TGTGCCAGCAGCTTAGGGGCCTCCAGCGGGGGATACAATGAGCAGTTCTTC
TRBV2	NA	TRBJ1-1	once	CASIDSNTEAFF	TGTGCCAGCATTGACAGTAACACTGAAGCTTTCTTT